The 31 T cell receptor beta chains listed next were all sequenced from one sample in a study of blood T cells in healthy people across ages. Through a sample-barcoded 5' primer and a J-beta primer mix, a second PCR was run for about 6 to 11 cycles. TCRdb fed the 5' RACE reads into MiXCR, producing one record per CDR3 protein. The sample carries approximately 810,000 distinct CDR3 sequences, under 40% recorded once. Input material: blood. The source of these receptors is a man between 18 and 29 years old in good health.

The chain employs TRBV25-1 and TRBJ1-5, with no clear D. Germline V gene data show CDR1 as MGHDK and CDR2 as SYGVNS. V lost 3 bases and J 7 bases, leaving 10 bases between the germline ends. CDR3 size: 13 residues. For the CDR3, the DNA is TGTGCCAGCAGTGATAATTTCGGACAGCCCCAGCATTTT. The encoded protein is CASSDNFGQPQHF.

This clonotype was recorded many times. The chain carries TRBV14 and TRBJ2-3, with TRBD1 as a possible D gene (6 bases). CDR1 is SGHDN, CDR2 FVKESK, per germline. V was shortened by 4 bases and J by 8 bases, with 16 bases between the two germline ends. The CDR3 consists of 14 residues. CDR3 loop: CASSRDTDKPTQYF. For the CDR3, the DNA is TGTGCCAGCAGCCGGGACACCGATAAACCTACGCAGTATTTT.

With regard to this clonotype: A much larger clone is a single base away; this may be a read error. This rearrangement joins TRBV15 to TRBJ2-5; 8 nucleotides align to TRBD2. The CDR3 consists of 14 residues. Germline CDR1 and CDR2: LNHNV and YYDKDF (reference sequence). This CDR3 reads CTTSRGLAQETQYF. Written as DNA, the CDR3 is TGTACCACCAGCAGAGGACTAGCCCAAGAGACCCAGTACTTC.

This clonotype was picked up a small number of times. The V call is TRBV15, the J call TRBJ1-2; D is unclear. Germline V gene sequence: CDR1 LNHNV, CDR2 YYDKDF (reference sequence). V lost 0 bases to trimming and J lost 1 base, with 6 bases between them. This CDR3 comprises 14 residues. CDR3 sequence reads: CATSRDADNYGYTF. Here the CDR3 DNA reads TGTGCCACCAGCAGAGATGCCGATAACTATGGCTACACCTTC.

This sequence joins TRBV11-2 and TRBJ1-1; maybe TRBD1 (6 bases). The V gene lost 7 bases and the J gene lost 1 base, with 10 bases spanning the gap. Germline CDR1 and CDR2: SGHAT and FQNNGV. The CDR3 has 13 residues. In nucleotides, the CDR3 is TGTGCCAGCACCTCGGACAGGAACACTGAAGCTTTCTTT. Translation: CASTSDRNTEAFF.

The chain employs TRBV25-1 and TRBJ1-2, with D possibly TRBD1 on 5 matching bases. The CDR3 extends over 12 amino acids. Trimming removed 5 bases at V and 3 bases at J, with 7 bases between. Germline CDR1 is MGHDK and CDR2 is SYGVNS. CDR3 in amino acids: CASSWGDYGYTF. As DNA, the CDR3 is TGTGCCAGCAGTTGGGGGGACTATGGCTACACCTTC.

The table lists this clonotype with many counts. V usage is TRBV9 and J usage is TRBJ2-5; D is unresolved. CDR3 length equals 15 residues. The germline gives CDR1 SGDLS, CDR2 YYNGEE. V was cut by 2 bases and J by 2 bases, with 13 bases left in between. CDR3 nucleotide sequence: TGTGCCAGCAGCGTGACCACCACCACACAAGAGACCCAGTACTTC. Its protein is CASSVTTTTQETQYF. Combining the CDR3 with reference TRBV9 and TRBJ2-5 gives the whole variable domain DSGVTQTPKHLITATGQRVTLRCSPRSGDLSVYWYQQSLDQGLQFLIQYYNGEERAKGNILERFSAQQFPDLHSELNLSSLELGDSALYFCASSVTTTTQETQYFGPGTRLLVL.

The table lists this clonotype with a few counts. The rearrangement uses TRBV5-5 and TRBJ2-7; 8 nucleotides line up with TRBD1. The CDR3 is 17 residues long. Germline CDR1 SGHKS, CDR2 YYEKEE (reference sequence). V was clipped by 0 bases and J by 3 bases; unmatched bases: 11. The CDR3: CASSLALVTGVFYEQYF. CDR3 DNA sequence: TGTGCCAGCAGCTTGGCTCTGGTGACAGGGGTTTTCTACGAGCAGTACTTC. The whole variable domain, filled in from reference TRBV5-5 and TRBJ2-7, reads DAGVTQSPTHLIKTRGQQVTLRCSPISGHKSVSWYQQVLGQGPQFIFQYYEKEERGRGNFPDRFSARQFPNYSSELNVNALLLGDSALYLCASSLALVTGVFYEQYFGPGTRLTVT.

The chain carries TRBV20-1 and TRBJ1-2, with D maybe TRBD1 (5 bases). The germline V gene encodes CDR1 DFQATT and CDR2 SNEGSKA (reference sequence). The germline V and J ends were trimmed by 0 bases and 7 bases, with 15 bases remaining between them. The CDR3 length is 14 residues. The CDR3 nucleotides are TGCAGTGCTAGAGATCGGATGGCAGGGACTGGCTACACCTTC. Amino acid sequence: CSARDRMAGTGYTF.

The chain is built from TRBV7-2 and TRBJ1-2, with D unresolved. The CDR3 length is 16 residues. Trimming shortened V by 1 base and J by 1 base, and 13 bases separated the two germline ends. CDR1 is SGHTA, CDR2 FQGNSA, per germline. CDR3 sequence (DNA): TGTGCCAGCAGCTTAGATGTCATGGTAATTAACTATGGCTACACCTTC. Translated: CASSLDVMVINYGYTF.

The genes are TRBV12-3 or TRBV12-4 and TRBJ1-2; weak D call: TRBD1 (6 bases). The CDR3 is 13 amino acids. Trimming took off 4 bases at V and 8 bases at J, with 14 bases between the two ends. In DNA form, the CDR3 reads TGTGCCAGCAGTTCTACAGGGCTCGGGGGCTACACCTTC. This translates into CASSSTGLGGYTF.

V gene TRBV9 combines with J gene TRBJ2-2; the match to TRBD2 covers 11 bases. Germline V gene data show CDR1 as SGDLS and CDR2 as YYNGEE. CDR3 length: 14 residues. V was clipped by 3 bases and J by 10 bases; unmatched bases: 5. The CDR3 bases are TGTGCCAGCAGCGGTAGCGGGGGGGCCGAGGAGCTGTTTTTT. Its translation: CASSGSGGAEELFF.

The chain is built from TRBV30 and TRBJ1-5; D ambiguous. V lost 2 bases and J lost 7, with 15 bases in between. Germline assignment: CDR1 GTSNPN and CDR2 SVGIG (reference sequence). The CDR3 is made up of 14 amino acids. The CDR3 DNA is TGTGCCTGGAGTATGGATACGACCCGACAGCCCCAGCATTTT. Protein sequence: CAWSMDTTRQPQHF. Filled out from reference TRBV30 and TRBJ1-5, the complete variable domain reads SQTIHQWPATLVQPVGSPLSLECTVEGTSNPNLYWYRQAAGRGLQLLFYSVGIGQISSEVPQNLSASRPQDRQFILSSKKLLLSDSGFYLCAWSMDTTRQPQHFGDGTRLSIL.

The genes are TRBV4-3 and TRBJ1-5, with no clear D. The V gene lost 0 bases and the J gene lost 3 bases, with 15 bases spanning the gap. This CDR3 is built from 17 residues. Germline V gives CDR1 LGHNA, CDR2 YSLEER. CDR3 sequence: CASSQDLTRGNNQPQHF. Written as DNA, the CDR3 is TGCGCCAGCAGCCAAGATCTTACGCGCGGCAACAATCAGCCCCAGCATTTT.

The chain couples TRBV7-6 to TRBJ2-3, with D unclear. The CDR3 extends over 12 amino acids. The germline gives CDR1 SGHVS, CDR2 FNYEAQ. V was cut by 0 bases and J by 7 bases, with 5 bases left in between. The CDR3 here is CASSLALNTQYF. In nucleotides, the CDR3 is TGTGCCAGCAGCTTAGCGCTAAATACGCAGTATTTT.

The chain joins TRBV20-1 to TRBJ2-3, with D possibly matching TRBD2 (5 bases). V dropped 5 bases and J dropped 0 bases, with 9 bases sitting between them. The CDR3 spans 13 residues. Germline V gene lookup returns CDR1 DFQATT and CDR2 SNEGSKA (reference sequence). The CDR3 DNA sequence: TGCAGTGCTTGGGGAGCTAGCACAGATACGCAGTATTTT. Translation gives CSAWGASTDTQYF.

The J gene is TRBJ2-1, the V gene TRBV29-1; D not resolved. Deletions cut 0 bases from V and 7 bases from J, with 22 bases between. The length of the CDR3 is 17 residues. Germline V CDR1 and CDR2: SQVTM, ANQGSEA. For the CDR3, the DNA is TGCAGCGTTGAAGATCTGAGTAGCTGGCCCTCTGAGAATGAGCAGTTCTTC. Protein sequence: CSVEDLSSWPSENEQFF.

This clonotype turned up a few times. This CDR3 reads CASSLEGTSSSYEQYF. The CDR3 nucleotides read TGTGCCAGCAGCTTAGAAGGGACGAGCAGCTCCTACGAGCAGTACTTC. This chain links TRBV7-2 with TRBJ2-7, with D perhaps given as TRBD1 or TRBD2 (5 bases each). Trimming stripped 1 base from V and 0 bases from J, with 13 bases between. Germline CDR1 SGHTA, CDR2 FQGNSA. The CDR3 is 16 residues long.

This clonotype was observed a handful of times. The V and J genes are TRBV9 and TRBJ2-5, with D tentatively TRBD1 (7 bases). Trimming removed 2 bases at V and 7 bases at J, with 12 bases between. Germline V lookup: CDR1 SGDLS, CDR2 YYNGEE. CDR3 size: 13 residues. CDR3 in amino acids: CASSVDREVTQYF. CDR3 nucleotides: TGTGCCAGCAGCGTCGACAGGGAGGTGACCCAGTACTTC.

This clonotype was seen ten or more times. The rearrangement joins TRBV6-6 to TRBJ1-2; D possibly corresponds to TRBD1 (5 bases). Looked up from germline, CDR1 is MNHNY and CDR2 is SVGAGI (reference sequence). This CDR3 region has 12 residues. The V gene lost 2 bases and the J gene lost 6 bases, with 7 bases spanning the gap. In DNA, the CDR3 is TGTGCCAGCAGTTACGACAGAAATGGCTACACCTTC. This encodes CASSYDRNGYTF.

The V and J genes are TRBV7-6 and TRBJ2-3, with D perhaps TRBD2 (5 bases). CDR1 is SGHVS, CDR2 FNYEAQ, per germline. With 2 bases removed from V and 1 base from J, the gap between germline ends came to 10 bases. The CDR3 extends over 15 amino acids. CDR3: CASSLKADGTDTQYF. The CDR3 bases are TGTGCCAGCAGCTTAAAAGCGGATGGCACAGATACGCAGTATTTT.

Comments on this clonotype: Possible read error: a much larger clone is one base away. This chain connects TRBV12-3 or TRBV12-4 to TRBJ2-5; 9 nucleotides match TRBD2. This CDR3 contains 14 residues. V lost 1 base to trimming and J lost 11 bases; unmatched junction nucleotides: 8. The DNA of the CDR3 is TGTGCCAGCAGTTTAGGCGGGGGGGTCTGGGAGCAGTACTTC. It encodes CASSLGGGVWEQYF.

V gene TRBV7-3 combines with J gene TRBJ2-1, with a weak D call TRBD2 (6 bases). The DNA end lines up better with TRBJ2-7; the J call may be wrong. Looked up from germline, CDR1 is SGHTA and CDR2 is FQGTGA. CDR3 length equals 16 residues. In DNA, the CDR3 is TGTGCCAGCAGCTTAAGCGGGACCGTATCCTACAATGAGCAGTACTTC. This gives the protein CASSLSGTVSYNEQYF.

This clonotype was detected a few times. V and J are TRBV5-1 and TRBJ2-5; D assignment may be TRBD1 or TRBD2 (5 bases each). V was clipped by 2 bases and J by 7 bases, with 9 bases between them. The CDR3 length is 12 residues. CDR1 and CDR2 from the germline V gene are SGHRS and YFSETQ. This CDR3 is CASSFGTRTQYF. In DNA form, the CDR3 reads TGCGCCAGCAGCTTCGGGACGCGGACCCAGTACTTC.

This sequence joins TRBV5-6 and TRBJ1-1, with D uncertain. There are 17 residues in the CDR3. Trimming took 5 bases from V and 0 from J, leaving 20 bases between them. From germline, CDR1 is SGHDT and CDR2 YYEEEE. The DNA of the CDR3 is TGTGCCAGCAGGGGTCCCGGGCCAGACCACATGAACACTGAAGCTTTCTTT. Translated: CASRGPGPDHMNTEAFF. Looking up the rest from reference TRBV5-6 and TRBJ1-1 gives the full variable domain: DAGVTQSPTHLIKTRGQQVTLRCSPKSGHDTVSWYQQALGQGPQFIFQYYEEEERQRGNFPDRFSGHQFPNYSSELNVNALLLGDSALYLCASRGPGPDHMNTEAFFGQGTRLTVV.

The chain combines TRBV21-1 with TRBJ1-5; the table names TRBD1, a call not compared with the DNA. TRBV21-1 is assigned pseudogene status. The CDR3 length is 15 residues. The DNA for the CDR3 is TGTGCCAGCAGCAAAGCGGGACAGATCAATCAGCCCCAGCATTTT. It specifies CASSKAGQINQPQHF.

The CDR3 loop is CASGRQGYNEQFF. The CDR3 bases are TGTGCCAGCGGCCGACAGGGCTACAATGAGCAGTTCTTC. This chain uses TRBV14 with TRBJ2-1; 7 bases are shared with TRBD1. The CDR3 has 13 amino acids. CDR1 is SGHDN, CDR2 FVKESK, per germline. The V gene end was trimmed by 8 bases and the J gene end by 3 bases; junction bases not matched to a gene: 4.

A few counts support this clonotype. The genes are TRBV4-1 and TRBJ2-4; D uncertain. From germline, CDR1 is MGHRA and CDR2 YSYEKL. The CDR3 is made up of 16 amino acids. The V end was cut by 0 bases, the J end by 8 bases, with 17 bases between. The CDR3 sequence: CASSQDHYRTRDIQYF. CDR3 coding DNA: TGCGCCAGCAGCCAAGATCATTACAGAACACGGGACATTCAGTACTTC.

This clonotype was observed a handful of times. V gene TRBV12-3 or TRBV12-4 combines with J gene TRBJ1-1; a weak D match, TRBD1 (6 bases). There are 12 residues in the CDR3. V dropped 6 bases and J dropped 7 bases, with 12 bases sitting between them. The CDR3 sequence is CASSLGQIEAFF. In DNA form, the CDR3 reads TGTGCCAGCAGCCTCGGACAGATTGAAGCTTTCTTT.

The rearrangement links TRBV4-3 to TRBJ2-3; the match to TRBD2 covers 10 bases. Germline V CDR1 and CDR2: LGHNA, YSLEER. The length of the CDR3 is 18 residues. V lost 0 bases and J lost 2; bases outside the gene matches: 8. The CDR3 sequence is CASSQEGLAGDPTDTQYF. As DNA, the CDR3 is TGCGCCAGCAGCCAAGAAGGCCTAGCGGGGGACCCCACAGATACGCAGTATTTT.

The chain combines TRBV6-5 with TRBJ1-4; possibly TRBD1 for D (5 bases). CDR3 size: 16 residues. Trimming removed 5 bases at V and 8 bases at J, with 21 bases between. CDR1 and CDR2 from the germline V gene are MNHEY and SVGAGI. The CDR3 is CASSRKGQVFFEKLFF. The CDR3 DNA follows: TGTGCCAGCAGTCGCAAAGGACAAGTGTTTTTCGAAAAACTGTTTTTT.